The 20 T cell receptor beta chains presented below share a single source sample, sequenced in a study of vaccination and CD4 T cells after COVID-19. Oncomine TCR Beta short-read sequencing was applied to DNA from cultured CD4+ T cells. MiXCR was run by TCRdb on the PCR reads, yielding one entry per CDR3 protein. This table has around 19,000 distinct CDR3 sequences, about 56% appearing once. No antigen has been assigned to these receptors. As for treatment: approximately nine-day PBMC culture with coronavirus spike peptide pools or control peptides (ViraFEST assay). The sequenced material came from CD4+ T cells from blood, cultured in vitro. These receptors all stem from a human donor who had recovered from COVID-19.

This CDR3 is CASSLKEGYGELFF. The CDR3 DNA is TGTGCCAGCTCACTGAAAGAGGGATACGGGGAGCTGTTTTTT. The chain recombines TRBV18 with TRBJ2-2; D perhaps matches TRBD2 (5 bases). Trimming shortened V by 4 bases and J by 7 bases, and 13 bases separated the two germline ends. Germline assignment: CDR1 KGHSH and CDR2 LQKENI. The CDR3 contains 14 residues.

V and J are TRBV5-1 and TRBJ1-4; D perhaps matches TRBD1 (5 bases). Trimming took off 4 bases at V and 4 bases at J, with 14 bases between the two ends. Germline V gene sequence: CDR1 SGHRS, CDR2 YFSETQ. The CDR3 sequence is 15 residues long. Here the CDR3 reads CASSQTGTGNEKLFF. CDR3 coding DNA: TGCGCCAGCAGCCAGACCGGGACGGGTAATGAAAAACTGTTTTTT.

This clonotype is a singleton in its sample. The chain has TRBV27 and TRBJ2-5; 8 positions match TRBD2. V shed 3 bases and J 2 bases; nucleotides not matched to a gene: 5. Germline values: CDR1 MNHEY, CDR2 SMNVEV (reference sequence). The CDR3 loop spans 15 amino acids. In DNA, the CDR3 is TGTGCCAGCAGTTTTGCTGGGACTAGTCAAGAGACCCAGTACTTC. Translation gives CASSFAGTSQETQYF.

This clonotype was seen more than once but under ten times. The chain carries TRBV7-2 and TRBJ1-5; tentatively, D is TRBD1 (6 bases). The V and J ends lost 3 bases and 6 bases respectively, with 12 bases between them. The CDR3 contains 14 residues. Germline CDR1 and CDR2: SGHTA and FQGNSA. CDR3 nucleotide sequence: TGTGCCAGCAGCTTGTGGGGGGCGAGTCAGCCCCAGCATTTT. Translation gives CASSLWGASQPQHF.

This clonotype was found a few times. V usage is TRBV10-3 and J usage is TRBJ1-6; D not resolved. This CDR3 has 16 amino acids. Germline assignment: CDR1 ENHRY and CDR2 SYGVKD. With 0 bases removed from V and 5 bases from J, the gap between germline ends came to 11 bases. CDR3 DNA: TGTGCCATCAGTGAGTCACCGGGCGGACATAATTCACCCCTCCACTTT. It translates to CAISESPGGHNSPLHF.

This chain connects TRBV11-1 to TRBJ2-3, with 7 bases identical to TRBD2. V lost 3 bases and J lost 5; bases outside the gene matches: 8. CDR3 length: 15 residues. CDR1 is SGHAT, CDR2 FQDESV, per germline (reference sequence). For the CDR3, the DNA is TGTGCCAGCAGCTTCCTCAGCGGGACTCAAGATACGCAGTATTTT. Protein sequence: CASSFLSGTQDTQYF.

The chain has TRBV24-1 and TRBJ2-3; D is unresolved. Per germline, CDR1 KGHDR and CDR2 SFDVKD. CDR3 length equals 13 residues. Trimming left V 8 bases short and J 2 bases short, with 10 bases between. The CDR3 protein is CATKPESTDTQYF. The CDR3, as DNA: TGTGCCACCAAGCCGGAGTCCACAGATACGCAGTATTTT.

The table lists this clonotype with a few counts. V usage is TRBV7-3 and J usage is TRBJ2-3; no clear D. The CDR3 has 13 residues. From germline, CDR1 is SGHTA and CDR2 FQGTGA. The ends were cut back, 1 base at V and 4 bases at J, with 6 bases in the middle. CDR3 coding DNA: TGTGCCAGCAGCTTAAGTGGGTCAGATACGCAGTATTTT. Its protein is CASSLSGSDTQYF.

The J gene is TRBJ1-1, the V gene TRBV24-1; TRBD1 agrees at 7 bases. The CDR3 totals 15 residues. V lost 1 base to trimming and J lost 4 bases; unmatched junction nucleotides: 5. The V gene's germline CDR1 is KGHDR and CDR2 SFDVKD. The CDR3: CATSDFDREGTEAFF. CDR3 DNA sequence: TGTGCCACCAGTGATTTCGACAGGGAGGGCACTGAAGCTTTCTTT.

The genes are TRBV20-1 and TRBJ1-5, with D uncertain. V was trimmed by 3 bases and J by 2 bases, leaving 8 bases between them. This CDR3 is built from 13 residues. Germline V lookup: CDR1 DFQATT, CDR2 SNEGSKA (reference sequence). CDR3 nucleotides: TGCAGTGCTAGGGTATCCCGCAATCAGCCCCAGCATTTT. It encodes CSARVSRNQPQHF.

The chain recombines TRBV6-5 with TRBJ2-1; D possibly corresponds to TRBD2 (6 bases). The CDR3 contains 16 residues. Per the germline V gene, CDR1 is MNHEY and CDR2 is SVGAGI. With 4 bases removed from V and 6 bases from J, the gap between germline ends came to 19 bases. The CDR3 sequence is CASSSPGGSLGNEQFF. In nucleotides, the CDR3 is TGTGCCAGCAGTTCCCCTGGAGGGAGTTTGGGCAATGAGCAGTTCTTC.

The chain uses TRBV12-3 or TRBV12-4 and TRBJ2-3, with a weak D call TRBD1 (5 bases). CDR3 length equals 13 residues. V was shortened by 2 bases and J by 7 bases, with 10 bases between the two germline ends. The CDR3 DNA sequence: TGTGCCAGCAGTTTACCCAGGGTTAATACGCAGTATTTT. Its protein product is CASSLPRVNTQYF.

This clonotype was recorded only once. V and J are TRBV19 and TRBJ1-2; 9 bases agree with TRBD1. This CDR3 has 13 residues. CDR1 is LNHDA, CDR2 SQIVND, per germline (reference sequence). J lost 3 bases, V lost 4 bases, and 0 bases had no gene match. The CDR3 here is CASSRTGDYGYTF. CDR3 DNA: TGTGCCAGTAGTAGGACAGGGGACTATGGCTACACCTTC. The full variable domain, completed using reference TRBV19 and TRBJ1-2, is DGGITQSPKYLFRKEGQNVTLSCEQNLNHDAMYWYRQDPGQGLRLIYYSQIVNDFQKGDIAEGYSVSREKKESFPLTVTSAQKNPTAFYLCASSRTGDYGYTFGSGTRLTVV.

This clonotype appeared a few times. The genes are TRBV11-3 and TRBJ1-1; D gene unclear. The CDR3 is 13 amino acids. Trimming took off 3 bases at V and 0 bases at J, with 5 bases between the two ends. CDR1 and CDR2 from the germline V gene are SGHNT and YENEEA. The CDR3 sequence: CASSFSLNTEAFF. The CDR3 nucleotides are TGTGCCAGCAGCTTCTCCTTGAACACTGAAGCTTTCTTT.

In DNA form, the CDR3 reads TGTGCCAGCAGTTACGCAAGTCCCGGAGGGTATGGCTACACCTTC. It yields the protein CASSYASPGGYGYTF. The chain carries TRBV6-2 or TRBV6-3 and TRBJ1-2, with D uncertain. Trimming pared 2 bases from V and 5 bases from J, leaving 15 bases between. This CDR3 is 15 amino acids long. Germline lookup yields CDR1 MNHEY and CDR2 SVGEGT.

The chain uses TRBV6-1 and TRBJ2-5, with D perhaps matching TRBD2 (5 bases). The V and J ends lost 6 bases and 0 bases respectively, with 11 bases between them. The germline gives CDR1 MNHNS, CDR2 SASEGT. The CDR3 contains 14 residues. Here the CDR3 reads CASRSRRDQETQYF. As DNA, the CDR3 is TGTGCCAGCAGGTCTAGGCGGGACCAAGAGACCCAGTACTTC.

This clonotype was found a few times. The chain couples TRBV10-3 to TRBJ1-1, with D perhaps matching TRBD1 (5 bases). Germline V gene sequence: CDR1 ENHRY, CDR2 SYGVKD. Trimming removed 10 bases from V and 4 bases from J, with 13 bases in between. CDR3 size: 12 residues. CDR3 sequence (DNA): TGTGCCAGCTCCAGGGTTAGCACTGAAGCTTTCTTT. Translation gives CASSRVSTEAFF.

This chain joins TRBV27 and TRBJ1-4, with 10 bases matching TRBD1. Germline V gene data show CDR1 as MNHEY and CDR2 as SMNVEV (reference sequence). Trimming took 6 bases from V and 8 from J; bases not matched to a gene: 15. CDR3 length equals 17 residues. Here the CDR3 reads CASSLDPTGTGVEKLFF. The CDR3 coding sequence is TGTGCCAGCAGCCTCGACCCCACCGGGACAGGGGTGGAAAAACTGTTTTTT.

This chain links TRBV2 with TRBJ2-7; the D is unclear. The CDR3 extends over 12 amino acids. V was shortened by 5 bases and J by 3 bases, with 8 bases between the two germline ends. Germline loops: CDR1 SNHLY, CDR2 FYNNEI. In DNA form, the CDR3 reads TGTGCCAGCAGTAGATTTAGCTACGAGCAGTACTTC. Translating it yields CASSRFSYEQYF.

The sample holds a few counts of this clonotype. This chain uses TRBV24-1 with TRBJ2-5; 8 nucleotides line up with TRBD1. Per the germline V gene, CDR1 is KGHDR and CDR2 is SFDVKD. The CDR3 runs to 15 residues. V dropped 4 bases and J dropped 5; count of bases not matched to a gene: 8. The CDR3 is CATSDSGTGRETQYF. Written as DNA, the CDR3 is TGTGCCACCAGTGACTCCGGGACAGGTAGGGAGACCCAGTACTTC.